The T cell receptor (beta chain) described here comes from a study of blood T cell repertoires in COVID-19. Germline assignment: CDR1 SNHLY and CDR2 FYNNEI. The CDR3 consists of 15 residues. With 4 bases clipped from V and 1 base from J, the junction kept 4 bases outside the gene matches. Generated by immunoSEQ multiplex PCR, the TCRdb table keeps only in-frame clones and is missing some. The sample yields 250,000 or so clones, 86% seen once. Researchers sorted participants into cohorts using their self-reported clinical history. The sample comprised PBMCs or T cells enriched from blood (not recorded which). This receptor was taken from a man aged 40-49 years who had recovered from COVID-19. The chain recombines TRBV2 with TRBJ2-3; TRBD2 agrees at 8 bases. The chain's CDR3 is CASSVGTRGTDTQYF. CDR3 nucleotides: TGTGCCAGCAGTGTCGGGACTAGGGGCACAGATACGCAGTATTTT.